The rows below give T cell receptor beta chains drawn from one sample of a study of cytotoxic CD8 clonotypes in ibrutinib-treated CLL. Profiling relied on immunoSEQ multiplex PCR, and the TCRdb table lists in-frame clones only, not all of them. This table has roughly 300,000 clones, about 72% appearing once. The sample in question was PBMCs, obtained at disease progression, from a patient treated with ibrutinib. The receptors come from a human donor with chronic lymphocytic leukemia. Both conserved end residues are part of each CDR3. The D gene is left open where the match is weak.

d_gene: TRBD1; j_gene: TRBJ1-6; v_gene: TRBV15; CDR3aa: CATSRTGPYNSPLHF
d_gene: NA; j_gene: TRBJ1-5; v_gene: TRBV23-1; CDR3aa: CASSQRGARGRERCNQPQHF
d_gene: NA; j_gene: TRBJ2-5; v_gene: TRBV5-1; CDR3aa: CASSFADRRQETQYF
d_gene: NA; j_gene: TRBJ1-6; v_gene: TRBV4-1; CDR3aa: CASSLPGESPLHF
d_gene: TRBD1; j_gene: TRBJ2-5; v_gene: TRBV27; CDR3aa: CASSPSTGPGETQYF
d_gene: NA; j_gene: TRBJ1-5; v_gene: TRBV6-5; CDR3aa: CASSPLHSNQPQHF
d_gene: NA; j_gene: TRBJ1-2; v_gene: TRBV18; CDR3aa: CASSPDGYTF
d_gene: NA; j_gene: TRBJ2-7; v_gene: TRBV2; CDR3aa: CASTSGRGNYEQYF
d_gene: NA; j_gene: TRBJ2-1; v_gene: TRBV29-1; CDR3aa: CSGSGGSSYNEQFF
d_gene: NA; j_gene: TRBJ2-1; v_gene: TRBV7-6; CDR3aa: CASSRGRNNEQFF
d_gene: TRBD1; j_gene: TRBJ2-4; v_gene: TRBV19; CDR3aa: CASRPDRLAKNIQYF
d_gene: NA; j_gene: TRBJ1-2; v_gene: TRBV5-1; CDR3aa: CASSPGRGGIYGYTF
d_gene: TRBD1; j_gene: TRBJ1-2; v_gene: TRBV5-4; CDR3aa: CASSLSGGANGYTF
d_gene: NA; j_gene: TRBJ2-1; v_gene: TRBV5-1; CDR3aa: CASSLGGLGNEQFF
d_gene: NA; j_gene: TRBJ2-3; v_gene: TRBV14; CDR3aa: CASSQDYLGRASDTQYF
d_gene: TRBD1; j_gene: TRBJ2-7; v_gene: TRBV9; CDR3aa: CASSATGAAWYEQYF
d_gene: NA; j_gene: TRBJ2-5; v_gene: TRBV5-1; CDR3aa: CASSKDWGKETQYF
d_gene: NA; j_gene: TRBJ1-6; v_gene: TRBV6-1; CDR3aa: CASGVGVSSPLHF
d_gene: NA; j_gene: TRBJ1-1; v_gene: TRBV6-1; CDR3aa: CASSDGGNTEAFF
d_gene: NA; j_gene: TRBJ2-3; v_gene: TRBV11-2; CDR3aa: CASSLDRGITDTQYF
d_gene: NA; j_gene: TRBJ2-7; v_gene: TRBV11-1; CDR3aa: CASSFDREGEQYF
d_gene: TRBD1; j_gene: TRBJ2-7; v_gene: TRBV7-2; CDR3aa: CASRWTGGTYEQYF
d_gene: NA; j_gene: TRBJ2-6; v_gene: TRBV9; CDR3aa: CASSVRLVGANVLTF
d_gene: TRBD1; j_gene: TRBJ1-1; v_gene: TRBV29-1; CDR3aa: CSVGRAKGAIAFF
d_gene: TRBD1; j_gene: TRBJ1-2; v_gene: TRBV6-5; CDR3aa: CATGQGNYGYTF
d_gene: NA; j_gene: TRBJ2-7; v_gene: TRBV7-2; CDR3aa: CASSLAGPPPTDYEQYF
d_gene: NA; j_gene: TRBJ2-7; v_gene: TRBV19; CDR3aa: CASSNPAGTSSYEQYF
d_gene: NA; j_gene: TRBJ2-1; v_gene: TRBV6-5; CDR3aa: CASSYRGSSYNEQFF
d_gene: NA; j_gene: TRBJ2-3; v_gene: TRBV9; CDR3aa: CASSVEAGVTDTQYF
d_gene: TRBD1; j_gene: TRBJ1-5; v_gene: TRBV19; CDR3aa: CASKDRGSREHF
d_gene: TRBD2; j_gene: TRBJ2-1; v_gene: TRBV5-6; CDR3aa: CASRAQKREGYNEQFF
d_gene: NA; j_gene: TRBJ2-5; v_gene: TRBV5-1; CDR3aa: CASSPPGGGWETQYF
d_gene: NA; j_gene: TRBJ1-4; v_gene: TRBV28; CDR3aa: CASRTTNEKLFF
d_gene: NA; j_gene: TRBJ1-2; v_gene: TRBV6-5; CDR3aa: CASRLWTASVYGYTF
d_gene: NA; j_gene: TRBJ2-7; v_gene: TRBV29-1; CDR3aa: CSVEDYNYEQYF
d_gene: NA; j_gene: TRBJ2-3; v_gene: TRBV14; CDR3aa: CASSQRGGGSTDTQYF
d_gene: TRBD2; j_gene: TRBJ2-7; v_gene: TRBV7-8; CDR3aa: CASSPLPTSGGTYEQYF
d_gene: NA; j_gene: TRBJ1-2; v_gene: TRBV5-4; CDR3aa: CASSRGWDTLRRGYTF
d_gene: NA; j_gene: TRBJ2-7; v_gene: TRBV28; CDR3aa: CASSLGFYYEQYF
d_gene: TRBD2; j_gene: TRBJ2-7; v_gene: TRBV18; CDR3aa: CASSPGLAATYEQYF
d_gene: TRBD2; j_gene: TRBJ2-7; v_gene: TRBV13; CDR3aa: CASSGRSGNSYEQYF
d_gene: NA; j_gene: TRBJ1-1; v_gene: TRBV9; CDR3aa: CASSVATGQLNTEAFF
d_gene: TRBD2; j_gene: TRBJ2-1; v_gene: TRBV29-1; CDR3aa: CSVGGLAGTSEQFF
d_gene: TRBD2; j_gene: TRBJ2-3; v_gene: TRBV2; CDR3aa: CASSEFLAGSTDTQYF
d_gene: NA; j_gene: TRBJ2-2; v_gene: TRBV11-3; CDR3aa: CASSWKSGANTGELFF
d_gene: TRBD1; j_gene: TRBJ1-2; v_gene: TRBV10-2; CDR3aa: CASRLGQLDYGYTF
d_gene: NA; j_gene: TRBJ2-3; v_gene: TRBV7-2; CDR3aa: CASSLDGLGTDTQYF
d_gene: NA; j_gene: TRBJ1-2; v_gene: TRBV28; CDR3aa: CASSSTYGYTF
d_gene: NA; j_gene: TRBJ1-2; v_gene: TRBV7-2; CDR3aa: CASSFGRLYGYTF
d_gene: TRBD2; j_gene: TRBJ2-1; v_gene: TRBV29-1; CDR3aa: CSVVLAGRYEQFF
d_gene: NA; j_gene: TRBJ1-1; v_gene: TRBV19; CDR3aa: CASSSRGHNTEAFF
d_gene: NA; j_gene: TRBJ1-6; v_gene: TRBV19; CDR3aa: CASSVGTNNSPLHF
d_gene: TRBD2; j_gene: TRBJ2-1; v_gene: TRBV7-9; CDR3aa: CASSLRLAGSLNEQFF
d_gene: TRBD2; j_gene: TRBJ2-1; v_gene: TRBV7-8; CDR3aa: CASSHQGLADNSYNEQFF
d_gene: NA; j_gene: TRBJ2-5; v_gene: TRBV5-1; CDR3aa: CASSVGGGRETQYF
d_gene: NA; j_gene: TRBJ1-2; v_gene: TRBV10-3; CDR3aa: CAISEGITATLLNYGYTF
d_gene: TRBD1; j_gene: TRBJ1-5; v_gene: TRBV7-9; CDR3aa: CASSAGQGEQSQHF